What follows describes a single T cell receptor (beta chain). Germline CDR1 and CDR2: SNHLY and FYNNEI. The length of the CDR3 is 15 residues. V was clipped by 2 bases and J by 0 bases, with 8 bases between them. Measured with immunoSEQ multiplex PCR; TCRdb has only the in-frame clones, and not every one. The repertoire consists of about half a million clones, with around 85% occurring once and the leading ten covering 6.5% to 8.5%. Enrolled through a virtual design, the participants were between roughly 18 and 90 years of age and came from about two dozen US areas. Donors in Cohort 3 who had recovered were those with two negative PCRs, healthcare professional clearance, or resolution of their symptoms. This sample was taken from a study of blood T cell repertoires in COVID-19. Study summary: Material from acute and convalescent COVID-19 was sourced from the United States, Italy and Spain.

The sample comprised PBMCs or T cells enriched from blood (not recorded which). The chain links TRBV2 to TRBJ1-5, with D uncertain. This sequence was found in a woman aged 55-75 years who had recovered from COVID-19. The CDR3 here is CASSEFGVSNQPQHF. In DNA, the CDR3 is TGTGCCAGCAGTGAATTCGGGGTTAGCAATCAGCCCCAGCATTTT. The full variable domain, rest sourced from reference TRBV2 and TRBJ1-5, is EPEVTQTPSHQVTQMGQEVILRCVPISNHLYFYWYRQILGQKVEFLVSFYNNEISEKSEIFDDQFSVERPDGSNFTLKIRSTKLEDSAMYFCASSEFGVSNQPQHFGDGTRLSIL.